This TCR beta chain was profiled in a study of cytomegalovirus exposure and HLA in healthy donors. Study-wide background: Sequencing of some 200 million T cells in an earlier analysis found 100 million or so unique TCR beta sequences. Whole-study findings and limits: A reported reduction in N-insertions relative to the approximately 690-donor mean was seen in an Asian-associated ancestry cluster in a later analysis. A previous analysis found most TCR beta V segments productive roughly 87% or roughly 30% of the time.

This clone was counted between two and nine times. What it binds is unknown. This CDR3 is 13 amino acids long. With 7 bases removed from V and 3 bases from J, the gap between germline ends came to 13 bases. Germline assignment: CDR1 SGHNT and CDR2 YYREEE (reference sequence). Researchers ran the PCR with 60 Vbeta and 13 Jbeta primers. Profiled with immunoSEQ multiplex PCR; TCRdb holds only in-frame clones, not every one. Here the sample spans 70,000 to 95,000 clones, about three quarters being singletons. The source of this sequence is a man aged 30-40 years in good health and CMV-seropositive. Input material: PBMCs. The V call is TRBV5-4, the J call TRBJ1-1, with TRBD1 as a possible D gene (6 bases). The DNA for the CDR3 is TGTGCCAGCTTGAGGGGGGGTGACACTGAAGCTTTCTTT. As protein: CASLRGGDTEAFF. The whole variable domain, remainder taken from reference TRBV5-4 and TRBJ1-1, is ETGVTQSPTHLIKTRGQQVTLRCSSQSGHNTVSWYQQALGQGPQFIFQYYREEENGRGNFPPRFSGLQFPNYSSELNVNALELDDSALYLCASLRGGDTEAFFGQGTRLTVV.